This TCR beta chain emerged from a study of T cells in Graves' hyperthyroidism and ophthalmopathy. Broader study findings: Ophthalmopathy was separated from stable hyperthyroidism by a 13 V-J model.

There are 11 residues in the CDR3. Trimming pared 6 bases from V and 6 bases from J, leaving 7 bases between. Germline lookup yields CDR1 MNHNS and CDR2 SASEGT. In its sample, this clonotype was seen many times. Its antigen is unknown. Amplification yielded TCR beta CDR3 regions, with RNA transcripts as the source. The primer set for the first-round RT-PCR of the TCR CDR3 was HTBI. In TCRdb, the multiplex PCR reads were re-called with MiXCR into one record per CDR3 protein. Of 300,000 to 400,000 distinct CDR3 sequences in the sample, around 14% were seen once. The sample comprised blood. This sequence originates from a woman aged 55-75 years with Graves' hyperthyroidism. This chain connects TRBV6-1 to TRBJ2-3, with unresolved D. For the CDR3, the DNA is TGTGCCAGCAGCCGTGCGGATACGCAGTATTTT. This encodes CASSRADTQYF.